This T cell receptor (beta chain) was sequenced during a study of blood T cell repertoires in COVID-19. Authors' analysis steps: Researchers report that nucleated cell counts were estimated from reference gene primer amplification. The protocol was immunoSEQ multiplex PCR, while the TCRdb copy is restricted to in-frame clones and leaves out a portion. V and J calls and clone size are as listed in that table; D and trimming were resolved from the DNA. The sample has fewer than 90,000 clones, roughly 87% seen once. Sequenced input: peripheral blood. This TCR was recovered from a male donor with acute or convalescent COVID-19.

The CDR3 loop is CASSLQGSLNTEAFF. The CDR3 DNA reads as TGTGCCAGCAGCTTACAGGGTAGTTTGAACACTGAAGCTTTCTTT. The chain combines TRBV5-4 with TRBJ1-1; D is perhaps TRBD1 (6 bases). This CDR3 comprises 15 residues. V dropped 2 bases and J dropped 0 bases, with 11 bases sitting between them. CDR1 and CDR2 from the germline V gene are SGHNT and YYREEE (reference sequence).